This T cell receptor beta chain came from a study of blood T cell repertoires in COVID-19. This CDR3 has 17 residues. V dropped 2 bases and J dropped 6; count of bases not matched to a gene: 10. The germline gives CDR1 SGHTA, CDR2 FQGNSA. TCRdb keeps only in-frame clones here, not all; method: immunoSEQ multiplex PCR. This sample has under 200,000 clones; approximately 80% occur once, and the top ten carry roughly 8%. The sequencing sample was made of peripheral blood. The origin of this receptor is a man aged 60 to 75 with acute or convalescent COVID-19. V is TRBV7-2 and J is TRBJ1-1, with 12 bases that match TRBD1. The CDR3 nucleotides read TGTGCCAGCAGCTTATCCGGGACAGGGGGCGCGAGGGCTGAAGCTTTCTTT. Its translation is CASSLSGTGGARAEAFF. Supplemented by reference TRBV7-2 and TRBJ1-1, the full variable domain reads GAGVSQSPSNKVTEKGKDVELRCDPISGHTALYWYRQSLGQGLEFLIYFQGNSAPDKSGLPSDRFSAERTGGSVSTLTIQRTQQEDSAVYLCASSLSGTGGARAEAFFGQGTRLTVV.